This T cell receptor (beta chain) was sequenced during a study of blood T cell repertoires in COVID-19. Germline values: CDR1 SGHRS, CDR2 YFSETQ. This CDR3 contains 13 residues. The germline V and J ends were trimmed by 7 bases and 3 bases, with 13 bases remaining between them. Some clones are missing from TCRdb's copy, which holds only in-frame ones; the method was immunoSEQ multiplex PCR. The sample comprises about 360,000 clones, around 87% of which are singletons, and 1% to 1.5% rests with the top ten. The chain is built from TRBV5-1 and TRBJ1-2, with D possibly matching TRBD1 (6 bases). This TCR was sampled from a young man who had recovered from COVID-19. The sample consisted of PBMCs or T cells enriched from blood (not recorded which). CDR3 protein: CASRQQGDYGYTF. In DNA form, the CDR3 reads TGCGCCAGCCGGCAACAGGGCGACTATGGCTACACCTTC.